Shown below are 31 T cell receptor beta chains from a single sample sequenced in a study of cytomegalovirus exposure and HLA in healthy donors. The PCR employed 60 Vbeta primers together with 13 Jbeta primers. Only in-frame clones appear in the TCRdb table, and some are missing; sequencing was by immunoSEQ multiplex PCR. Altogether over 110,000 clones are present, 55% to 80% being singletons, with the ten largest covering about 1.2%. The sequenced material came from PBMCs. The origin of the receptors is a woman in her thirties or forties in good health and CMV-seronegative.

The chain is built from TRBV5-6 and TRBJ2-1; 7 bases fit TRBD1. Germline V gene sequence: CDR1 SGHDT, CDR2 YYEEEE. The trim removed 4 bases at V and 3 bases at J, leaving 10 bases unmatched. The CDR3 totals 16 residues. The CDR3, as DNA: TGTGCCAGCAGCCTGCGGCAGGGGGTCCTCTACAATGAGCAGTTCTTC. Residues: CASSLRQGVLYNEQFF.

The CDR3 bases are TGTGCCAGCAGTGTCACTATTATGAACACTGAAGCTTTCTTT. As protein: CASSVTIMNTEAFF. V and J are TRBV6-1 and TRBJ1-1; D unclear. CDR3 length: 14 amino acids. Trimming shortened V by 4 bases and J by 0 bases, and 9 bases separated the two germline ends. Germline V gives CDR1 MNHNS, CDR2 SASEGT.

This clone was observed a handful of times. The rearrangement joins TRBV5-1 to TRBJ1-4; TRBD1 aligns across 7 bases. Trimming at V came to 3 bases and at J to 5 bases, leaving 10 bases not matched to a gene. Germline values: CDR1 SGHRS, CDR2 YFSETQ. The CDR3 consists of 16 residues. The DNA of the CDR3 is TGCGCCAGCAGCTCGGGACAGCCAGTCCAAAATGAAAAACTGTTTTTT. Encoded protein: CASSSGQPVQNEKLFF.

The chain carries TRBV6-6 and TRBJ1-6, with 9 bases matching TRBD1. J was trimmed by 9 bases and V by 6 bases; bases with no gene match: 6. Germline loops: CDR1 MNHNY, CDR2 SVGAGI (reference sequence). This CDR3 contains 14 residues. The DNA for the CDR3 is TGTGCCAGCAGCCTTGGACAGGGGTTTTCACCCCTCCACTTT. Amino acids: CASSLGQGFSPLHF.

This clone has a single count. J is TRBJ2-1 and V is TRBV7-2; maybe TRBD2 (7 bases). V was clipped by 5 bases and J by 8 bases, with 19 bases between them. The CDR3 spans 15 residues. CDR1 SGHTA and CDR2 FQGNSA come from the germline V gene. CDR3 in DNA: TGTGCCAGCAGCCAGAAGGGGGGGGCCGGAGATGAGCAGTTCTTC. Protein product: CASSQKGGAGDEQFF.

The V and J genes are TRBV2 and TRBJ1-2; tentative D call: TRBD1 (6 bases). CDR3 length: 13 residues. The V end was cut by 4 bases, the J end by 6 bases, with 12 bases between. Germline CDR1 and CDR2: SNHLY and FYNNEI. CDR3 DNA sequence: TGTGCCAGCAGTGTCCGGGACACAGATGGCTACACCTTC. It encodes CASSVRDTDGYTF.

The chain is built from TRBV7-9 and TRBJ2-1, with D perhaps TRBD2 (6 bases). This CDR3 is 15 amino acids long. The V gene lost 1 base and the J gene lost 2 bases, with 9 bases spanning the gap. The germline V gene has CDR1 SEHNR and CDR2 FQNEAQ (reference sequence). CDR3 in DNA: TGTGCCAGCAGCTTAGATCCGGGGGCCTACAATGAGCAGTTCTTC. Translated, it gives CASSLDPGAYNEQFF.

This clone is a singleton in its sample. This chain connects TRBV5-1 to TRBJ2-5, with D tentatively TRBD1 (5 bases). Germline V gives CDR1 SGHRS, CDR2 YFSETQ. V lost 3 bases to trimming and J lost 2 bases, with 11 bases between them. CDR3 length: 14 amino acids. The CDR3 bases are TGCGCCAGCAGCTCTTTAGGACAACAAGAGACCCAGTACTTC. Translating gives CASSSLGQQETQYF.

The chain links TRBV7-2 to TRBJ1-2, with 8 bases aligning to TRBD1. The CDR3 extends over 15 amino acids. The germline V gene has CDR1 SGHTA and CDR2 FQGNSA. V lost 5 bases, J lost 4 bases, and 9 bases stayed unmatched. The CDR3 region has the DNA TGTGCCAGCAGCATTCCGGGACAGGATCTCTATGGCTACACCTTC. This gives the protein CASSIPGQDLYGYTF.

This chain connects TRBV5-1 to TRBJ2-1; TRBD1 matches 9 bases. The length of the CDR3 is 14 residues. Germline trimming cut 4 bases from V and 4 bases from J; bases unmatched to any gene: 3. CDR1 is SGHRS, CDR2 YFSETQ, per germline. CDR3 amino acids: CASSPGTGYNEQFF. In nucleotides, the CDR3 is TGCGCCAGCAGCCCCGGGACAGGGTACAATGAGCAGTTCTTC.

This clone was recorded only once. The rearrangement links TRBV4-3 to TRBJ2-5; TRBD2 agrees at 12 bases. Trimming cost V 4 bases and J 0 bases; bases outside gene matches: 12. The CDR3 has 19 residues. Germline assignment: CDR1 LGHNA and CDR2 YSLEER. The CDR3 nucleotides read TGCGCCAGCAGCCGAAGACTAGCGGGGGCTTCCCTTAACCAAGAGACCCAGTACTTC. Its translation: CASSRRLAGASLNQETQYF.

The chain uses TRBV5-4 and TRBJ2-6, with D possibly TRBD1 on 6 matching bases. Per germline, CDR1 SGHNT and CDR2 YYREEE (reference sequence). The CDR3 is 15 amino acids. V was cut by 4 bases and J by 4 bases, with 12 bases left in between. The CDR3: CASSPQGSGANVLTF. The CDR3 bases are TGTGCCAGCAGCCCGCAGGGGTCCGGGGCCAACGTCCTGACTTTC.

J is TRBJ1-2 and V is TRBV6-6; 8 bases fit TRBD1. J lost 2 bases, V lost 6 bases, and 11 bases had no gene match. This CDR3 has 16 amino acids. CDR1 and CDR2 from the germline V gene are MNHNY and SVGAGI (reference sequence). As DNA, the CDR3 is TGTGCCAGCAGCCAACCTTGGGGACAGGCGAACTATGGCTACACCTTC. Amino acids: CASSQPWGQANYGYTF.

This clone has more than one count but fewer than ten. The gene calls are TRBV5-5 and TRBJ1-2; a possible D gene is TRBD1 (5 bases). V was cut by 6 bases and J by 4 bases, with 13 bases left in between. Germline CDR1 is SGHKS and CDR2 is YYEKEE (reference sequence). This CDR3 is 13 amino acids long. The CDR3 DNA sequence: TGTGCCAGCATTAGAGACAGACCCTATGGCTACACCTTC. This translates into CASIRDRPYGYTF. The full variable domain, completed using reference TRBV5-5 and TRBJ1-2, is DAGVTQSPTHLIKTRGQQVTLRCSPISGHKSVSWYQQVLGQGPQFIFQYYEKEERGRGNFPDRFSARQFPNYSSELNVNALLLGDSALYLCASIRDRPYGYTFGSGTRLTVV.

This chain connects TRBV7-9 to TRBJ1-2; D may be TRBD1 (6 bases). Trimming removed 4 bases at V and 3 bases at J, with 15 bases between. The CDR3 is made up of 15 amino acids. Germline values: CDR1 SEHNR, CDR2 FQNEAQ (reference sequence). CDR3 DNA sequence: TGTGCCAGCAGCTACGCGTTGGGGGCGGACTATGGCTACACCTTC. Translating it yields CASSYALGADYGYTF.

The chain is built from TRBV19 and TRBJ2-5; TRBD1 matches at 9 bases. V trimming: 5 bases; J trimming: 7 bases; junction bases outside the gene matches: 8. In germline, CDR1 is LNHDA, CDR2 SQIVND (reference sequence). The CDR3 consists of 14 residues. The CDR3 nucleotides are TGTGCCAGTAGTTTATCGGGACAGGGTGGGACCCAGTACTTC. Amino acid sequence: CASSLSGQGGTQYF.

This chain links TRBV2 with TRBJ2-1, with D perhaps TRBD1 (5 bases). The CDR3 covers 13 residues. Trimming took off 6 bases at V and 8 bases at J, with 14 bases between the two ends. Germline-derived CDR1 and CDR2 are SNHLY and FYNNEI. The CDR3 DNA reads as TGTGCCAGCAGGGAAAGACAGACCGATGAGCAGTTCTTC. Translation gives CASRERQTDEQFF.

The chain is built from TRBV7-8 and TRBJ1-6; TRBD1 agrees at 7 bases. CDR3 length: 15 amino acids. V shed 5 bases, J shed 7 bases, and the junction held 8 bases outside the gene matches. CDR1 and CDR2 from the germline V gene are SGHVS and FQNEAQ. The CDR3 region has the DNA TGTGCCAGCAGCCTGCCTGGGACAGAGAATTCACCCCTCCACTTT. Its protein product is CASSLPGTENSPLHF. The whole variable domain, filled in from reference TRBV7-8 and TRBJ1-6, reads GAGVSQSPRYKVAKRGQDVALRCDPISGHVSLFWYQQALGQGPEFLTYFQNEAQLDKSGLPSDRFFAERPEGSVSTLKIQRTQQEDSAVYLCASSLPGTENSPLHFGNGTRLTVT.

The chain combines TRBV18 with TRBJ1-1; D uncertain. Germline-derived CDR1 and CDR2 are KGHSH and LQKENI. The germline V and J ends were trimmed by 2 bases and 0 bases, with 28 bases remaining between them. This CDR3 is built from 21 residues. As DNA, the CDR3 is TGTGCCAGCTCACCAGTGGCCGAGGGCAGACACCAAACGGTCATGAACACTGAAGCTTTCTTT. Amino acid sequence: CASSPVAEGRHQTVMNTEAFF. The full variable domain, its missing parts supplied by reference TRBV18 and TRBJ1-1, is NAGVMQNPRHLVRRRGQEARLRCSPMKGHSHVYWYRQLPEEGLKFMVYLQKENIIDESGMPKERFSAEFPKEGPSILRIQQVVRGDSAAYFCASSPVAEGRHQTVMNTEAFFGQGTRLTVV.

This chain links TRBV10-3 with TRBJ2-5; D possibly corresponds to TRBD2 (6 bases). The CDR3 extends over 15 amino acids. Looked up from germline, CDR1 is ENHRY and CDR2 is SYGVKD. Deletions cut 1 base from V and 5 bases from J, with 14 bases between. The CDR3 region has the DNA TGTGCCATCAGTGAGTTTCTAGCGTCCATCGAGACCCAGTACTTC. As protein: CAISEFLASIETQYF.

The chain carries TRBV6-1 and TRBJ2-7; 7 nucleotides match TRBD1. The CDR3 is 15 amino acids. Losses at the gene ends were 3 bases for V and 1 base for J; bases not matched to a gene: 6. The germline gives CDR1 MNHNS, CDR2 SASEGT. The CDR3 reads CASSDFQTGSYEQYV. Written as DNA, the CDR3 is TGTGCCAGCAGTGATTTCCAGACAGGGTCCTACGAGCAGTACGTC.

The chain combines TRBV6-6 with TRBJ2-5, with TRBD1 identical over 7 bases. The ends lost 6 bases at V and 2 bases at J; junction bases unmatched: 6. The CDR3 totals 14 residues. The germline V gene has CDR1 MNHNY and CDR2 SVGAGI (reference sequence). CDR3 in DNA: TGTGCCAGCAGGCCTCCGGGACAGCAAGAGACCCAGTACTTC. This encodes CASRPPGQQETQYF.

The V and J genes are TRBV5-6 and TRBJ2-5, with 9 bases lining up with TRBD1. Germline CDR1 SGHDT, CDR2 YYEEEE. This CDR3 has 16 residues. The V gene end was trimmed by 3 bases and the J gene end by 2 bases; junction bases not matched to a gene: 8. CDR3 sequence reads: CASSSLEGTGQETQYF. Written as DNA, the CDR3 is TGTGCCAGCAGCTCACTGGAGGGGACAGGGCAAGAGACCCAGTACTTC.

This clone has a single count. This rearrangement joins TRBV7-3 to TRBJ1-6, with 9 bases fitting TRBD1. The germline V gene encodes CDR1 SGHTA and CDR2 FQGTGA. CDR3 size: 14 residues. J gave up 7 bases and V 5 bases, and 3 bases lay outside the gene matches. CDR3 in amino acids: CASSHGTGNSPLHF. CDR3 nucleotides: TGTGCCAGCAGCCACGGGACAGGGAATTCACCCCTCCACTTT.

The CDR3 loop reads CASRDRDRALSGANVLTF. CDR3 DNA: TGTGCCAGCAGGGACCGGGACAGGGCGCTATCTGGGGCCAACGTCCTGACTTTC. This rearrangement joins TRBV7-8 to TRBJ2-6; 9 bases agree with TRBD1. The J segment lost 1 base and the V segment lost 6 bases, leaving 10 bases of the junction unmatched. The germline CDR1 and CDR2 sequences are SGHVS and FQNEAQ. The CDR3 is made up of 18 amino acids.

This chain connects TRBV9 to TRBJ2-2, with D perhaps matching TRBD1 (5 bases). Per the germline V gene, CDR1 is SGDLS and CDR2 is YYNGEE. Between the trimmed V and J ends, which lost 4 bases and 7 bases, there was a span of 17 bases. This CDR3 comprises 15 residues. The CDR3 coding sequence is TGTGCCAGCAGCCCCCGACAGCGCTTGGGCGGGGAGCTGTTTTTT. Translating it yields CASSPRQRLGGELFF. Complete variable domain (other parts from reference TRBV9 and TRBJ2-2): DSGVTQTPKHLITATGQRVTLRCSPRSGDLSVYWYQQSLDQGLQFLIQYYNGEERAKGNILERFSAQQFPDLHSELNLSSLELGDSALYFCASSPRQRLGGELFFGEGSRLTVL.

This clone showed up just a few times. The rearrangement links TRBV7-9 to TRBJ1-6, with D unresolved. Germline lookup yields CDR1 SEHNR and CDR2 FQNEAQ (reference sequence). CDR3 size: 12 residues. Trimming shortened V by 2 bases and J by 9 bases, and 5 bases separated the two germline ends. The CDR3 sequence is CASSLRGSPLHF. DNA of the CDR3: TGTGCCAGCAGCTTAAGAGGTTCACCCCTCCACTTT.

This chain joins TRBV6-1 and TRBJ2-3; 9 positions match TRBD2. The germline V gene encodes CDR1 MNHNS and CDR2 SASEGT. Trimming removed 8 bases from V and 6 bases from J; junction bases left unmatched: 12. The CDR3 has 15 residues. The CDR3 bases are TGTGCCAGCCTCGTGGAGGGACTAGCCGTGGATACGCAGTATTTT. It specifies CASLVEGLAVDTQYF.

This chain connects TRBV29-1 to TRBJ2-2; 9 bases match TRBD1. The CDR3 totals 15 residues. Trimming cost V 0 bases and J 7 bases; bases outside gene matches: 6. Germline-derived CDR1 and CDR2 are SQVTM and ANQGSEA. The DNA of the CDR3 is TGCAGCGTTGAAGATCGGACAGGGGCGGACGGGGAGCTGTTTTTT. It is translated as CSVEDRTGADGELFF.

This clone was recorded a few times. The genes are TRBV6-1 and TRBJ1-3; D possibly corresponds to TRBD1 (5 bases). CDR1 is MNHNS and CDR2 is SASEGT in the germline V gene. Trimming took 4 bases from V and 2 from J, leaving 9 bases between them. This CDR3 has 14 residues. CDR3 bases: TGTGCCAGCAGTGTCCGGGGGACTGGAAACACCATATATTTT. It is translated as CASSVRGTGNTIYF.

The genes are TRBV2 and TRBJ1-1; weak D call: TRBD1 (6 bases). V lost 3 bases, J lost 3 bases, and 11 bases lay in between. Germline CDR1 and CDR2: SNHLY and FYNNEI. CDR3 size: 14 residues. The DNA for the CDR3 is TGTGCCAGCAGTGACGGGGACATGGACACTGAAGCTTTCTTT. Residues: CASSDGDMDTEAFF.